This entry describes one TCR beta chain. Unmatched junction bases numbered 8, after V lost 6 bases and J lost 4 bases. Germline V gene sequence: CDR1 MNHEY, CDR2 SVGAGI. There are 15 residues in the CDR3. This specimen belongs to a study of T cells in Graves' hyperthyroidism and ophthalmopathy. What was amplified from RNA transcripts were TCR beta CDR3 regions. Initially, a first-round RT-PCR of the TCR CDR3 employed the HTBI primer set. MiXCR, run by TCRdb on the multiplex PCR reads, gives a single entry per CDR3 protein. Of more than 350,000 distinct CDR3 sequences listed, about 15% are singletons. Patients affected by ophthalmopathy presented a Clinical Activity Score of at least 3, a NOSPECS grade of at least 4, and disease duration below 3 months.

Sequenced input: blood. The chain couples TRBV6-5 to TRBJ2-3, with 9 bases aligning to TRBD2. The TCR comes from a woman aged 60-75 years with Graves' ophthalmopathy. The CDR3 DNA follows: TGTGCCAGCAGAAATAGCGGGGGTGGGTCAGATACGCAGTATTTT. This translates into CASRNSGGGSDTQYF.